The 3 T cell receptor beta chains below all came from one sample that was sequenced in a study of OX40 agonist ivuxolimab in advanced cancers. Data came from immunoSEQ multiplex PCR; TCRdb stores just in-frame clones and leaves some out. Counted here are under 50,000 clones, more than 70% occurring once; the ten biggest clones make up around a tenth. Sequenced here: CD4+ or CD8+ T cells sorted from blood, sampled in a trial of the OX40 agonist ivuxolimab. The receptors derive from an adult with an advanced solid tumor such as melanoma, head and neck, liver or kidney cancer.

The J gene is TRBJ2-3, the V gene TRBV5-6, with 8 bases fitting TRBD1. The ends lost 3 bases at V and 1 base at J; junction bases unmatched: 1. The CDR3 is made up of 14 amino acids. CDR1 and CDR2 (germline): SGHDT, YYEEEE. CDR3 coding DNA: TGTGCCAGCAGCTCGGGACAGGGCACAGATACGCAGTATTTT. It is translated as CASSSGQGTDTQYF. Using reference TRBV5-6 and TRBJ2-3 for the parts outside the CDR3, the full variable domain is DAGVTQSPTHLIKTRGQQVTLRCSPKSGHDTVSWYQQALGQGPQFIFQYYEEEERQRGNFPDRFSGHQFPNYSSELNVNALLLGDSALYLCASSSGQGTDTQYFGPGTRLTVL.

This chain connects TRBV14 to TRBJ2-3, with a tentative D call TRBD2 (5 bases). Trimming removed 4 bases from V and 10 bases from J, with 12 bases in between. CDR3 length equals 12 residues. Germline-derived CDR1 and CDR2 are SGHDN and FVKESK. The CDR3 DNA is TGTGCCAGCAGCCCCCTCGGGGTGGCGCAGTATTTT. Protein product: CASSPLGVAQYF.

V usage is TRBV28 and J usage is TRBJ2-1; possibly TRBD1 for D (5 bases). V dropped 6 bases and J dropped 9 bases, with 21 bases sitting between them. Germline lookup yields CDR1 MDHEN and CDR2 SYDVKM. This CDR3 has 15 amino acids. DNA for the CDR3: TGTGCCAGCAGCGGCCCCTCCCTCCAGGGCACTGAGCAGTTCTTC. This gives the protein CASSGPSLQGTEQFF. Full variable domain (remainder filled in from reference TRBV28 and TRBJ2-1): DVKVTQSSRYLVKRTGEKVFLECVQDMDHENMFWYRQDPGLGLRLIYFSYDVKMKEKGDIPEGYSVSREKKERFSLILESASTNQTSMYLCASSGPSLQGTEQFFGPGTRLTVL.